Below, 21 T cell receptor beta chains from the same sample are listed, as sequenced in a study of CD8 T cells in ankylosing spondylitis. Broader study findings: A TCR beta motif made of fewer than 10 highly homologous variants seemed typical of ankylosing spondylitis blood.

TCRdb fed the 5' RACE reads into MiXCR, producing one record per CDR3 protein. The sample includes roughly 440,000 distinct CDR3 sequences, 17% of them seen just once. What these receptors recognize is not known. The sequencing input was blood, either unsorted or a sorted T cell fraction (not recorded which). These receptors were obtained from a male donor with ankylosing spondylitis.

The chain combines TRBV7-2 with TRBJ2-1; 10 bases map to TRBD2. Trimming at V came to 1 base and at J to 6 bases, leaving 3 bases not matched to a gene. CDR1 is SGHTA, CDR2 FQGNSA, per germline. CDR3 size: 15 residues. This CDR3 reads CASSLEGLATNEQFF. CDR3 DNA sequence: TGTGCCAGCAGCTTAGAGGGACTAGCGACCAATGAGCAGTTCTTC.

The chain employs TRBV28 and TRBJ2-1; D possibly corresponds to TRBD1 (5 bases). The CDR3 extends over 17 amino acids. CDR1 and CDR2 (germline): MDHEN, SYDVKM. Between the trimmed V and J ends, which lost 4 bases and 5 bases, there was a span of 21 bases. The CDR3 sequence: CASSSTGHPGPHNEQFF. Written as DNA, the CDR3 is TGTGCCAGCAGTTCCACCGGACATCCAGGCCCCCACAATGAGCAGTTCTTC.

This clonotype was picked up a small number of times. The chain combines TRBV7-9 with TRBJ1-1; the match to TRBD1 covers 7 bases. There are 14 residues in the CDR3. Trimming took 5 bases from V and 1 from J; bases not matched to a gene: 4. The germline CDR1 and CDR2 sequences are SEHNR and FQNEAQ (reference sequence). This CDR3 is CASSTGQANTEAFF. The CDR3 coding sequence is TGTGCCAGCAGCACTGGACAGGCGAACACTGAAGCTTTCTTT.

The table lists this clonotype with a few counts. This rearrangement joins TRBV6-5 to TRBJ2-7; a weak D match, TRBD2 (7 bases). Germline CDR1 reads MNHEY; CDR2 reads SVGAGI. This CDR3 region has 15 residues. The V end lost 0 bases, the J end lost 5 bases, and 14 bases lay between the germline ends. The CDR3 region has the DNA TGTGCCAGCAGTTACTCGGGGAGGGGGGTCGACGAGCAGTACTTC. Encoded protein: CASSYSGRGVDEQYF.

This clonotype has a handful of counts. The chain joins TRBV7-2 to TRBJ2-7, with TRBD2 matching 8 bases. Germline V CDR1 and CDR2: SGHTA, FQGNSA. J was trimmed by 3 bases and V by 1 base; bases with no gene match: 8. The CDR3 runs to 16 residues. CDR3 sequence reads: CASSLGLAGWNYEQYF. In nucleotides, the CDR3 is TGTGCCAGCAGCTTAGGTTTAGCGGGATGGAACTACGAGCAGTACTTC. The variable domain in full, completed from reference TRBV7-2 and TRBJ2-7, reads GAGVSQSPSNKVTEKGKDVELRCDPISGHTALYWYRQSLGQGLEFLIYFQGNSAPDKSGLPSDRFSAERTGGSVSTLTIQRTQQEDSAVYLCASSLGLAGWNYEQYFGPGTRLTVT.

This clonotype was found many times. The chain recombines TRBV5-1 with TRBJ2-5; TRBD1 is a possible D gene (5 bases). CDR3 size: 14 residues. Looked up from germline, CDR1 is SGHRS and CDR2 is YFSETQ. The V end was cut by 4 bases, the J end by 1 base, with 11 bases between. The CDR3 is CASSTDSPQETQYF. CDR3 sequence (DNA): TGCGCCAGCAGCACTGACAGTCCCCAAGAGACCCAGTACTTC. Variable domain in full (rest from reference TRBV5-1 and TRBJ2-5): KAGVTQTPRYLIKTRGQQVTLSCSPISGHRSVSWYQQTPGQGLQFLFEYFSETQRNKGNFPGRFSGRQFSNSRSEMNVSTLELGDSALYLCASSTDSPQETQYFGPGTRLLVL.

V and J are TRBV20-1 and TRBJ2-1; 11 positions agree with TRBD2. The CDR3 has 17 residues. The V gene end was trimmed by 1 base and the J gene end by 7 bases; junction bases not matched to a gene: 12. Germline CDR1 and CDR2: DFQATT and SNEGSKA (reference sequence). CDR3 residues: CSARALGTSGSTNEQFF. CDR3 bases: TGCAGTGCTAGAGCTCTGGGCACTAGCGGGAGTACGAATGAGCAGTTCTTC.

Only a few counts were recorded for this clonotype. The rearrangement uses TRBV12-3 or TRBV12-4 and TRBJ1-4; 7 bases align to TRBD1. V dropped 5 bases and J dropped 0; count of bases not matched to a gene: 6. The CDR3 runs 16 residues. This chain's CDR3 is CASSPRGRATNEKLFF. Written as DNA, the CDR3 is TGTGCCAGCAGTCCGAGGGGGCGAGCAACTAATGAAAAACTGTTTTTT.

The table lists this clonotype with many counts. This chain links TRBV24-1 with TRBJ2-1, with 10 bases that match TRBD1. This CDR3 is built from 18 residues. Trimming at V came to 4 bases and at J to 6 bases, leaving 14 bases not matched to a gene. Germline V CDR1 and CDR2: KGHDR, SFDVKD. The CDR3: CATSEPKTGQGILNEQFF. The CDR3 region has the DNA TGTGCCACCAGTGAACCTAAAACGGGACAGGGGATCCTCAATGAGCAGTTCTTC.

V and J are TRBV4-2 and TRBJ2-5; 7 nucleotides match TRBD2. Looked up from germline, CDR1 is LGHNA and CDR2 is YNFKEQ. This CDR3 has 14 amino acids. V dropped 4 bases and J dropped 5; count of bases not matched to a gene: 7. The CDR3 reads CASSLSMGGETQYF. The CDR3 nucleotides read TGTGCCAGCAGCCTCTCCATGGGAGGGGAGACCCAGTACTTC.

This clonotype was observed a handful of times. The rearrangement joins TRBV18 to TRBJ2-2; no reliable D call. This CDR3 spans 14 amino acids. Germline loops: CDR1 KGHSH, CDR2 LQKENI. The V and J ends lost 5 bases and 1 base respectively, with 8 bases between them. The CDR3 sequence is CASSKTENTGELFF. CDR3 in DNA: TGTGCCAGCTCAAAAACAGAGAACACCGGGGAGCTGTTTTTT. Full variable domain (rest looked up from reference TRBV18 and TRBJ2-2): NAGVMQNPRHLVRRRGQEARLRCSPMKGHSHVYWYRQLPEEGLKFMVYLQKENIIDESGMPKERFSAEFPKEGPSILRIQQVVRGDSAAYFCASSKTENTGELFFGEGSRLTVL.

The chain links TRBV6-1 to TRBJ2-7, with TRBD1 as a possible D gene (5 bases). The CDR3 totals 12 residues. Germline V gene data show CDR1 as MNHNS and CDR2 as SASEGT. The ends were cut back, 4 bases at V and 4 bases at J, with 8 bases in the middle. The CDR3 DNA is TGTGCCAGCAGTGTACAGGCGTACGAGCAGTACTTC. Translation gives CASSVQAYEQYF.

The CDR3 sequence: CASSPGDQYTGELFF. CDR3 coding DNA: TGTGCCAGCAGCCCAGGGGATCAGTACACCGGGGAGCTGTTTTTT. V is TRBV7-9 and J is TRBJ2-2; TRBD1 is a possible D gene (6 bases). Germline CDR1 SEHNR, CDR2 FQNEAQ (reference sequence). CDR3 size: 15 residues. The germline V and J ends were trimmed by 5 bases and 3 bases, with 13 bases remaining between them.

This clonotype was detected a few times. This chain links TRBV30 with TRBJ1-1, with D hard to call. The CDR3 has 11 residues. Germline CDR1 and CDR2: GTSNPN and SVGIG (reference sequence). V was cut by 2 bases and J by 4 bases, with 5 bases left in between. CDR3 sequence reads: CAWSPATEAFF. For the CDR3, the DNA is TGTGCCTGGAGTCCGGCCACTGAAGCTTTCTTT. Full variable domain (remainder filled in from reference TRBV30 and TRBJ1-1): SQTIHQWPATLVQPVGSPLSLECTVEGTSNPNLYWYRQAAGRGLQLLFYSVGIGQISSEVPQNLSASRPQDRQFILSSKKLLLSDSGFYLCAWSPATEAFFGQGTRLTVV.

The genes are TRBV3-1 and TRBJ1-5, with D hard to call. Germline CDR1 reads LGHDT; CDR2 reads YNNKEL (reference sequence). This CDR3 is 14 amino acids long. Trimming took 2 bases from V and 0 from J, leaving 5 bases between them. This CDR3 is CASSQQYSNQPQHF. CDR3 sequence (DNA): TGTGCCAGCAGCCAACAATATAGCAATCAGCCCCAGCATTTT. The complete variable domain, with remaining parts taken from reference TRBV3-1 and TRBJ1-5, reads DTAVSQTPKYLVTQMGNDKSIKCEQNLGHDTMYWYKQDSKKFLKIMFSYNNKELIINETVPNRFSPKSPDKAHLNLHINSLELGDSAVYFCASSQQYSNQPQHFGDGTRLSIL.

This clonotype was seen more than once but under ten times. The chain employs TRBV5-1 and TRBJ1-1; the D gene is possibly TRBD1 (6 bases). The germline gives CDR1 SGHRS, CDR2 YFSETQ. Deletions cut 4 bases from V and 5 bases from J, with 21 bases between. The CDR3 totals 16 residues. CDR3 bases: TGCGCCAGCAGCCCTTTCAGGGGACCCCGAGGTACTGAAGCTTTCTTT. Its translation is CASSPFRGPRGTEAFF.

This rearrangement joins TRBV6-2 or TRBV6-3 to TRBJ2-7; 15 bases are shared with TRBD2. J gave up 3 bases and V 2 bases, and 2 bases lay outside the gene matches. Germline V gene sequence: CDR1 MNHEY, CDR2 SVGEGT. This CDR3 is built from 16 residues. CDR3 loop: CASSYRGLAGGYEQYF. CDR3 DNA: TGTGCCAGCAGTTACCGGGGACTAGCGGGAGGCTACGAGCAGTACTTC.

A few counts support this clonotype. The J gene is TRBJ2-3, the V gene TRBV5-6; 7 positions agree with TRBD2. The germline V gene has CDR1 SGHDT and CDR2 YYEEEE. The CDR3 has 15 residues. The junction had 17 bases not matched to a gene; V was cut back by 5 bases and J by 11 bases. CDR3 in DNA: TGTGCCAGCAGTGGGTGGCTAGCGGACCTAGGGGAGCAGTATTTT. Amino acids: CASSGWLADLGEQYF. Together with reference TRBV5-6 and TRBJ2-3, the CDR3 gives the full variable domain: DAGVTQSPTHLIKTRGQQVTLRCSPKSGHDTVSWYQQALGQGPQFIFQYYEEEERQRGNFPDRFSGHQFPNYSSELNVNALLLGDSALYLCASSGWLADLGEQYFGPGTRLTVL.

In this sample, this clonotype turned up a few times. CDR3 loop: CSGTGPARDYGYTF. The CDR3 DNA is TGCAGTGGGACAGGGCCCGCCCGTGACTATGGCTACACCTTC. The chain combines TRBV20-1 with TRBJ1-2; 8 bases agree with TRBD1. The CDR3 is 14 amino acids. After removal of 7 bases from V and 3 bases from J, the junction contained 10 bases not matched to a gene. Germline CDR1 is DFQATT and CDR2 is SNEGSKA (reference sequence).

This clonotype was seen ten or more times. The CDR3 region is CASSPGGTGYSEAFF. CDR3 coding DNA: TGTGCCAGCAGCCCGGGAGGGACAGGATATTCCGAAGCTTTCTTT. The rearrangement uses TRBV12-3 or TRBV12-4 and TRBJ1-1; 8 bases line up with TRBD1. The ends lost 6 bases at V and 8 bases at J; junction bases unmatched: 14. The CDR3 extends over 15 amino acids.

This clonotype was observed a single time. Because it lacks the conserved phenylalanine or tryptophan at the end, this CDR3 is likely a read error. This chain joins TRBV29-1 and TRBJ2-3; TRBD2 aligns across 9 bases. V lost 4 bases, J lost 2 bases, and 4 bases stayed unmatched. CDR3 length: 14 amino acids. Looked up from germline, CDR1 is SQVTM and CDR2 is ANQGSEA. The CDR3 region is CSVVSGGFTDTQYY. As DNA, the CDR3 is TGCAGCGTTGTTAGCGGGGGTTTCACAGATACGCAGTATTAT.